The entry below gives a single T cell receptor beta chain sequence along with its context. What it binds is unknown. Unique molecular identifiers featured in each of the TCR beta cDNA libraries. TCRdb re-analysed the PCR reads in MiXCR, keeping a single row per CDR3 protein. The repertoire holds about 460,000 distinct CDR3 sequences, roughly 45% seen once, with about 12% in the top ten. With 2 bases removed from V and 1 base from J, the gap between germline ends came to 16 bases. Germline V gene lookup returns CDR1 SGHVS and CDR2 FQNEAQ. The CDR3 covers 17 residues. This sample is drawn from a study of post-analysis software for immune sequencing data. Study findings and constraints: Compared with controls, patients had more of five or six TRBV segments, including TRBV5-6, TRBV5-1 and TRBV20-1. The normalized Chao1 diversity of multiple sclerosis patients was significantly lower than that of controls.

The chain links TRBV7-8 to TRBJ2-3; D unresolved. This clonotype was sampled from a girl under 18 with multiple sclerosis. The sequencing input was blood. The DNA of the CDR3 is TGTGCCAGCAGCTTACTTCGATGGGATGGGGGCACAGATACGCAGTATTTT. This sequence encodes CASSLLRWDGGTDTQYF.